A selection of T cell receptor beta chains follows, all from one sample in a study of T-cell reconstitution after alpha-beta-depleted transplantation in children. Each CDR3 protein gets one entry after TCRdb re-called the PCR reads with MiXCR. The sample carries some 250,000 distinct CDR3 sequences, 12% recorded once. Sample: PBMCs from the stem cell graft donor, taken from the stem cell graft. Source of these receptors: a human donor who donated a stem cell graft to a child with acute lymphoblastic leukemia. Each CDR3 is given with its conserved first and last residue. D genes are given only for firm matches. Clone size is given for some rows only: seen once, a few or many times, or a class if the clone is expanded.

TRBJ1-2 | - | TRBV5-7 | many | CASSLMLVYGYTF
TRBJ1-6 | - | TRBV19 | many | CPQYGSYNSPLHF
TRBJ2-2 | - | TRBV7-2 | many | CASSYGFPNTGELFF
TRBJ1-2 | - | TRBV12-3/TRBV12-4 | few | CASRSGGARLGGYTF
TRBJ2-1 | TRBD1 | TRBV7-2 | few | CASSNGQGYNEQFF
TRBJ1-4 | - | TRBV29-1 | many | CSAERGNEKLFF
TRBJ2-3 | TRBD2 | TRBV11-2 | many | CASMGRGTDTQYF
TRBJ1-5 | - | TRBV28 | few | CASSLLGQNQPQHF
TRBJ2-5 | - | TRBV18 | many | CASSPQGTETQYF
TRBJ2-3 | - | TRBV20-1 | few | CSARRSEASTDTQYF
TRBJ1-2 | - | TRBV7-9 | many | CASSLGANSYGYTF
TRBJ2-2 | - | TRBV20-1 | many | CSARDFNRYTGELFF
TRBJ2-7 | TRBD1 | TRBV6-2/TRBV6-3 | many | CASSWTGINEQYF
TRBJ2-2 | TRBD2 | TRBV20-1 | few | CSATAGGELFF
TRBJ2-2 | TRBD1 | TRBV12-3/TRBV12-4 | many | CASSRQGANTGELFF
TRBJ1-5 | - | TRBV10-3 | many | CAISRPGGHQPQHF
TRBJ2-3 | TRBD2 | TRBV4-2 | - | CASSPRLAGAIDTQYF
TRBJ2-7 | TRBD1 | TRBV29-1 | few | CSVRDSPGEQYF